The text below deals with one T cell receptor (beta chain). The data were obtained in a study of blood T cell repertoires in COVID-19. Study context: Material from acute and convalescent COVID-19 was sourced from the United States, Italy and Spain.

The table came from immunoSEQ multiplex PCR; TCRdb's copy has only in-frame clones and leaves some out. The sample lists over 250,000 clones; over 80% were seen once. This CDR3 has 15 residues. With 5 bases clipped from V and 4 bases from J, the junction kept 4 bases outside the gene matches. Per germline, CDR1 SGHTA and CDR2 FQGTGA. The TCR originated in a woman in her 50s with COVID-19, enrolled during active disease. Sample: peripheral blood. The chain carries TRBV7-3 and TRBJ2-1; 11 bases align to TRBD2. DNA of the CDR3: TGTGCCAGCAGCCGGGGACTAGCGGAATACAATGAGCAGTTCTTC. Protein product: CASSRGLAEYNEQFF.